Each of the 18 T cell receptor beta chains below was sequenced from the same sample in a study of regulatory T cells in long-lasting Graves disease. Construction of the TCR beta libraries employed iRepertoire HTBI primers in conjunction with Arm-PCR of CDR3 regions. TCRdb reanalysed the multiplex PCR reads using MiXCR and keeps one entry per CDR3 protein. The table records about 470,000 distinct CDR3 sequences, 20% of them present only once. Time point meaning: persistent/refractory GD, antithyroid drugs over 5 years with positive TRAb. Researchers made the TCR library from RNA that was extracted from PBMCs. This sample comprised peripheral blood mononuclear cells (PBMCs), obtained when the disease was refractory, from a patient treated with antithyroid drugs. The receptors come from a female donor with Graves disease.

The rearrangement joins TRBV2 to TRBJ2-3, with D perhaps TRBD2 (5 bases). Germline CDR1 and CDR2: SNHLY and FYNNEI. CDR3 length equals 16 residues. V dropped 7 bases and J dropped 1 base, with 18 bases sitting between them. The DNA for the CDR3 is TGTGCCAGCATTCGATACGAGGGAGTGGGCACAGATACGCAGTATTTT. Its protein is CASIRYEGVGTDTQYF.

This clonotype showed up many times. The V gene is TRBV2, the J gene TRBJ2-2; TRBD2 matches 10 bases. The CDR3 runs to 17 residues. Germline V CDR1 and CDR2: SNHLY, FYNNEI. Trimming cost V 4 bases and J 3 bases; bases outside gene matches: 8. The CDR3 loop reads CASSGRLAGEHTGELFF. CDR3 coding DNA: TGTGCCAGCAGTGGAAGGCTAGCGGGAGAACACACCGGGGAGCTGTTTTTT.

This clonotype was observed a handful of times. The chain carries TRBV20-1 and TRBJ2-2, with no clear D. Germline V gene lookup returns CDR1 DFQATT and CDR2 SNEGSKA (reference sequence). This CDR3 has 13 residues. The V end lost 1 base, the J end lost 7 bases, and 10 bases lay between the germline ends. The CDR3 nucleotides are TGCAGTGCTAGAGCAGGATGGGGCGGGGAGCTGTTTTTT. It encodes CSARAGWGGELFF.

The sample holds many counts of this clonotype. The chain combines TRBV5-1 with TRBJ1-1, with D possibly matching TRBD1 (5 bases). V lost 4 bases and J 5 bases, leaving 15 bases between the germline ends. This CDR3 comprises 14 residues. Germline V gene sequence: CDR1 SGHRS, CDR2 YFSETQ. CDR3 region: CASSPNGGWTEAFF. CDR3 bases: TGCGCCAGCAGCCCGAACGGGGGGTGGACTGAAGCTTTCTTT.

This clonotype has more than one count but fewer than ten. V is TRBV10-3 and J is TRBJ1-2; 9 bases line up with TRBD1. In germline, CDR1 is ENHRY, CDR2 SYGVKD. J lost 8 bases, V lost 4 bases, and 23 bases had no gene match. The CDR3 runs 19 residues. The DNA of the CDR3 is TGTGCCATCAGTGGTCTTGTAACCGGGACAGGGAGCCAAGGTGGGGGCTACACCTTC. It yields the protein CAISGLVTGTGSQGGGYTF.

This chain joins TRBV19 and TRBJ2-1; TRBD1 might be the D (5 bases). Germline V gene lookup returns CDR1 LNHDA and CDR2 SQIVND (reference sequence). V was shortened by 4 bases and J by 12 bases, with 19 bases between the two germline ends. This CDR3 region has 14 residues. The chain's CDR3 is CASSTHGASRVQFF. CDR3 DNA sequence: TGTGCCAGTAGTACCCATGGGGCTAGTCGGGTGCAGTTCTTC.

Ten or more counts support this clonotype. V is TRBV6-1 and J is TRBJ1-2; 8 bases fit TRBD1. The CDR3 spans 14 residues. Per the germline V gene, CDR1 is MNHNS and CDR2 is SASEGT. V shed 4 bases, J shed 7 bases, and the junction held 8 bases outside the gene matches. CDR3 in DNA: TGTGCCAGCAGTGGAGACAGGGGAGTTGGTGGCTACACCTTC. Protein product: CASSGDRGVGGYTF.

This clonotype was counted at least ten times. The V call is TRBV5-4, the J call TRBJ2-5; D gene ambiguous. Germline V gene lookup returns CDR1 SGHNT and CDR2 YYREEE (reference sequence). The CDR3 is 12 residues long. Trimming cost V 0 bases and J 7 bases, with 7 bases left between them. As DNA, the CDR3 is TGTGCCAGCAGCTTGGGATCCTGGACCCAGTACTTC. Protein: CASSLGSWTQYF.

In this sample, this clonotype turned up a few times. The CDR3 nucleotides are TGTGCCAGCAGCGTAGAAGGGGATAGCAATCAGCCCCAGCATTTT. Residues: CASSVEGDSNQPQHF. This chain joins TRBV9 and TRBJ1-5, with D maybe TRBD1 (5 bases). Germline assignment: CDR1 SGDLS and CDR2 YYNGEE. With 0 bases removed from V and 0 bases from J, the gap between germline ends came to 7 bases. The CDR3 totals 15 residues.

There are many counts of this clonotype. The chain joins TRBV6-5 to TRBJ1-1, with D uncertain. CDR1 is MNHEY and CDR2 is SVGAGI in the germline V gene. CDR3 length: 14 residues. V dropped 2 bases and J dropped 3 bases, with 10 bases sitting between them. The CDR3 reads CASSYGHLDTEAFF. The CDR3 DNA is TGTGCCAGCAGTTACGGGCACCTAGACACTGAAGCTTTCTTT.

J is TRBJ2-2 and V is TRBV24-1; 7 nucleotides agree with TRBD2. The V and J ends lost 0 bases and 0 bases, in that order; junction bases with no gene match: 3. The CDR3 is made up of 17 amino acids. CDR1 KGHDR and CDR2 SFDVKD come from the germline V gene. Written as DNA, the CDR3 is TGTGCCACCAGTGATTTGTTCAGCGGGACGAACACCGGGGAGCTGTTTTTT. As protein: CATSDLFSGTNTGELFF.

This clonotype was counted once. The chain recombines TRBV6-1 with TRBJ2-1; D not certain. Trimming took off 8 bases at V and 2 bases at J, with 13 bases between the two ends. The CDR3 sequence is 14 residues long. Germline V CDR1 and CDR2: MNHNS, SASEGT. CDR3 amino acids: CASSTATAYNEQFF. DNA of the CDR3: TGTGCCAGCTCCACCGCTACCGCCTACAATGAGCAGTTCTTC.

This clonotype was seen at least ten times. The gene calls are TRBV12-3 or TRBV12-4 and TRBJ1-2; TRBD1 might be the D (6 bases). Trimming removed 3 bases from V and 4 bases from J, with 12 bases in between. The CDR3 runs to 14 residues. DNA of the CDR3: TGTGCCAGCAGTTTGGCAGGGGCCGGCTATGGCTACACCTTC. Its protein is CASSLAGAGYGYTF.

This clonotype was detected once. The chain carries TRBV4-1 and TRBJ1-4; D not certain. V gave up 3 bases and J gave up 7 bases, with 18 bases separating them. Germline lookup yields CDR1 MGHRA and CDR2 YSYEKL. CDR3 size: 16 residues. The CDR3, as DNA: TGCGCCAGCAGCCAGGGCCCCCTAAATCTAGGTGAAAAACTGTTTTTT. It yields the protein CASSQGPLNLGEKLFF.

This clonotype was observed many times. The chain is built from TRBV2 and TRBJ1-5; a weak D match, TRBD1 (5 bases). Germline values: CDR1 SNHLY, CDR2 FYNNEI. V lost 4 bases, J lost 5 bases, and 12 bases lay in between. This CDR3 contains 14 residues. CDR3 coding DNA: TGTGCCAGCAGTGGTTCAACAGGCTATCAGCCCCAGCATTTT. Its translation: CASSGSTGYQPQHF.

This clonotype has a count of ten or more. V gene TRBV20-1 combines with J gene TRBJ1-5; 7 bases align to TRBD1. The germline gives CDR1 DFQATT, CDR2 SNEGSKA (reference sequence). Germline trimming cut 1 base from V and 4 bases from J; bases unmatched to any gene: 7. The CDR3 has 15 residues. CDR3: CSARVKGAGNQPQHF. CDR3 in DNA: TGCAGTGCTAGAGTTAAGGGGGCAGGAAATCAGCCCCAGCATTTT.

The V call is TRBV11-2, the J call TRBJ2-7; D is possibly TRBD1 or TRBD2 (6 bases each). The ends were cut back, 0 bases at V and 3 bases at J, with 12 bases in the middle. The CDR3 runs to 15 residues. Germline CDR1 and CDR2: SGHAT and FQNNGV. CDR3 amino acids: CASSLEGGYRYEQYF. The CDR3 DNA reads as TGTGCCAGCAGCTTAGAGGGGGGCTACCGCTACGAGCAGTACTTC.

V is TRBV7-3 and J is TRBJ1-2; 7 bases align to TRBD1. The J segment lost 2 bases and the V segment lost 5 bases, leaving 20 bases of the junction unmatched. This CDR3 spans 19 amino acids. Germline CDR1 reads SGHTA; CDR2 reads FQGTGA. The CDR3 spells CASSPDRRHPEIMNYGYTF. In nucleotides, the CDR3 is TGTGCCAGCAGCCCGGACAGGCGTCACCCGGAGATAATGAACTATGGCTACACCTTC.